The 8 T cell receptor beta chains below were found in one sample sequenced in a study of blood T cell repertoires in COVID-19. Assay used: immunoSEQ multiplex PCR; TCRdb lists only in-frame clones, some missing. This table holds 65,000 to 70,000 clones, roughly 85% found once. Sequenced sample: peripheral blood. The receptors were gathered from a woman aged 55-70 years with acute or convalescent COVID-19.

CDR3 coding DNA: TGTGCCAGCAGCCCAAATGGGGTGGGGGGCACTGAAGCTTTCTTT. Translating it yields CASSPNGVGGTEAFF. J is TRBJ1-1 and V is TRBV6-5, with TRBD1 as a possible D gene (5 bases). The CDR3 is 15 amino acids. Germline CDR1 reads MNHEY; CDR2 reads SVGAGI. With 6 bases removed from V and 4 bases from J, the gap between germline ends came to 18 bases.

V usage is TRBV10-2 and J usage is TRBJ2-1; 7 bases fit TRBD2. V was clipped by 6 bases and J by 5 bases; unmatched bases: 13. This CDR3 is built from 16 residues. CDR1 is WSHSY and CDR2 is SAAADI in the germline V gene. The DNA of the CDR3 is TGCGCCAGCAGCAATGGCGGGGGAGTGAGGGACAATGAGCAGTTCTTC. Its protein is CASSNGGGVRDNEQFF.

This rearrangement joins TRBV5-4 to TRBJ2-2; TRBD1 aligns across 9 bases. The V gene end was trimmed by 4 bases and the J gene end by 2 bases; junction bases not matched to a gene: 6. Looked up from germline, CDR1 is SGHNT and CDR2 is YYREEE (reference sequence). The CDR3 spans 16 residues. CDR3 loop: CASSSPGQGNTGELFF. For the CDR3, the DNA is TGTGCCAGCAGCAGTCCGGGACAGGGTAACACCGGGGAGCTGTTTTTT.

This clone has only a few counts. The V gene is TRBV12-3 or TRBV12-4, the J gene TRBJ2-1; D gene ambiguous. V lost 7 bases to trimming and J lost 10 bases, with 14 bases between them. The CDR3 is 12 amino acids. This CDR3 reads CASTIPPGEQFF. The CDR3 DNA reads TGTGCCAGCACCATTCCTCCCGGGGAGCAGTTCTTC.

The chain is built from TRBV30 and TRBJ1-3; possible D gene TRBD1, 6 bases. The CDR3 sequence is 14 residues long. V was cut by 4 bases and J by 4 bases, with 14 bases left in between. CDR1 is GTSNPN, CDR2 SVGIG, per germline (reference sequence). In DNA, the CDR3 is TGTGCCTGGATTGGGACACTGACGGGAAACACCATATATTTT. Amino acid sequence: CAWIGTLTGNTIYF.

The chain carries TRBV5-4 and TRBJ2-3; the match to TRBD1 covers 7 bases. In germline, CDR1 is SGHNT, CDR2 YYREEE (reference sequence). V trimming: 4 bases; J trimming: 2 bases; junction bases outside the gene matches: 7. The CDR3 covers 15 residues. CDR3 DNA sequence: TGTGCCAGCAGCCTACCGGGACAGATCACAGATACGCAGTATTTT. Protein: CASSLPGQITDTQYF.

The chain links TRBV11-2 to TRBJ2-7; possibly TRBD1 for D (5 bases). The germline V gene has CDR1 SGHAT and CDR2 FQNNGV. The V and J ends lost 3 bases and 2 bases respectively, with 11 bases between them. This CDR3 spans 14 amino acids. CDR3 amino acids: CASSFRVSPYEQYF. The CDR3 region has the DNA TGTGCCAGCAGCTTCAGGGTATCCCCCTACGAGCAGTACTTC.

The chain joins TRBV24-1 to TRBJ2-2, with TRBD2 matching over 12 bases. Germline CDR1 is KGHDR and CDR2 is SFDVKD. The CDR3 is 17 residues long. Unmatched junction bases numbered 6, after V lost 3 bases and J lost 5 bases. CDR3 bases: TGTGCCACCAGTGATAGCGGACTAGCGGGATTGACCGGGGAGCTGTTTTTT. This gives the protein CATSDSGLAGLTGELFF.